This T cell receptor beta chain was captured in a study of blood T cell repertoires in COVID-19. The overall study: The origin of the acute and convalescent COVID-19 samples was the United States, Italy and Spain.

The CDR3 spans 16 residues. V was pared by 1 base and J by 2 bases, with 14 bases between. Germline V gene sequence: CDR1 MDHEN, CDR2 SYDVKM. Assay: immunoSEQ multiplex PCR; the TCRdb copy retains only in-frame clones and omits some. The table includes about 69,000 clones, about four fifths detected once. This clone was recorded a few times. The receptor was derived from a human donor in a cohort sampled during active COVID-19. The chain carries TRBV28 and TRBJ1-1; the D gene is possibly TRBD1 (5 bases). Input material: peripheral blood. The CDR3 nucleotides are TGTGCCAGCAGTTTATCAATGACAGCAATTAACACTGAAGCTTTCTTT. Translated, it gives CASSLSMTAINTEAFF.